This T cell receptor beta chain stems from a study of T cell responses to AZD1222 COVID-19 vaccine. General study results and limits: Spike was spanned by vaccine-associated CD4 TCRs, which were dominant at 160-218 and 743-854.

As concerns this clone: Its specificity is unknown.

Sequencing used immunoSEQ multiplex PCR; TCRdb keeps in-frame clones, though not all of them. This sample has 95,000 to 150,000 clones, with about 85% found just once. The ends were cut back, 3 bases at V and 6 bases at J, with 8 bases in the middle. The CDR3 consists of 13 residues. This clonotype originated in an adult in good health. The sequencing here drew on peripheral blood, taken on day 0 of AZD1222 vaccination. The genes are TRBV12-3 or TRBV12-4 and TRBJ1-4; no clear D. CDR3 coding DNA: TGTGCCAGCAGTTTGGGGATGGATGAAAAACTGTTTTTT. Its translation: CASSLGMDEKLFF.